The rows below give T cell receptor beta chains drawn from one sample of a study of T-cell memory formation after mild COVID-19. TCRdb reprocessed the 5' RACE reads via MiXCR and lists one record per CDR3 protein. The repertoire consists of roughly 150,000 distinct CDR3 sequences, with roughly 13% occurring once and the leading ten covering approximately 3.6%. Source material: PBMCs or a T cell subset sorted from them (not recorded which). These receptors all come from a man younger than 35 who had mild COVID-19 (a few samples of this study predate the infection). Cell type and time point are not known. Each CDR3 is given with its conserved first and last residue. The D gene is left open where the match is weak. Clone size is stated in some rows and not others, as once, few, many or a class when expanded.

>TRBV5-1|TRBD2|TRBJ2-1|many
TGCGCCAGCAGCTCGATAGGACCGCCGGGGGGTGAGCAGTTCTTC
CASSSIGPPGGEQFF
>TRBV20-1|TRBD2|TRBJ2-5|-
TGCAGTGCTACGACTAGCGGGGGGGCTGAGACCCAGTACTTC
CSATTSGGAETQYF
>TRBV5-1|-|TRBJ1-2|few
TGCGCCAGCAGCAACGAGGGGGGGGACTATGGCTACACCTTC
CASSNEGGDYGYTF
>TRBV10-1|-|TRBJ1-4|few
TGCGCCAGCAGCCGACAGGAGAATGAAAAACTGTTTTTT
CASSRQENEKLFF
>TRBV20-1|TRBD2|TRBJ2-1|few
TGCAGTGCTGAGGATCTAGCGGGGGCCCGGTTC
CSAEDLAGARF
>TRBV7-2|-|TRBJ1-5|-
TGTGCCAGCAGCTTAGATTACCAGCCCCAGCATTTT
CASSLDYQPQHF
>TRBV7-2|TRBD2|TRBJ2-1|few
TGTGCCAGCAGCCCACTAGCGGACGCCTACAATGAGCAGTTCTTC
CASSPLADAYNEQFF
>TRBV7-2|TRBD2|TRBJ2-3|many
TGTGCCAGCAGAACTCAAGCTAGCGGGGGTGCAGATACGCAGTATTTT
CASRTQASGGADTQYF
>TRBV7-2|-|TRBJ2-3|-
TGTGCCAGCAGTCGGAGGGAGGGCACAGATACGCAGTATTTT
CASSRREGTDTQYF
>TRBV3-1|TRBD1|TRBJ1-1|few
TGTGCCAGCAGCCCCCGGGACAGGGCGAACACTGAAGCTTTCTTT
CASSPRDRANTEAFF
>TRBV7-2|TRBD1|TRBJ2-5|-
TGTGCCAGCAGTCCAGACAGGGGTTCACGGGGGACCCAGTACTTC
CASSPDRGSRGTQYF
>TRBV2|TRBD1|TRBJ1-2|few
TGTGCCAGCAGGGGGACAGGTGATGGCTACACCTTC
CASRGTGDGYTF
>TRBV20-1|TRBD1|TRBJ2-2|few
TGCAGTGCCCCCCACCCTGGGACAGGGGAAACCGGGGAGCTGTTTTTT
CSAPHPGTGETGELFF
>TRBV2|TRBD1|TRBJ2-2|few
TGTGCCAGCAAGGGGACAGGGGGCTTTACCGGGGAGCTGTTTTTT
CASKGTGGFTGELFF
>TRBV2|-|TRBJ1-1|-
TGTGCCAGCAGGGCATCTCAGGGGTGGGTGAACACTGAAGCTTTCTTT
CASRASQGWVNTEAFF
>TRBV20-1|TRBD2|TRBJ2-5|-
TGCAGTGCTAGAGCGGCGGGGGGCCTGACCCAGTACTTC
CSARAAGGLTQYF
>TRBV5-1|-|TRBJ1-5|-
TGCGCCAGCAGCACCTCCGGGACAACGGGTCAGCCCCAGCATTTT
CASSTSGTTGQPQHF
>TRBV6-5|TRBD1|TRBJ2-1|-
TGTGCCAGCAGTTACGCTGGAGGACAGGGTATTAATGAGCAGTTCTTC
CASSYAGGQGINEQFF
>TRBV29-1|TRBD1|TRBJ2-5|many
TGCAGCGTTGAGATGACAGGGCACCAAGAGACCCAGTACTTC
CSVEMTGHQETQYF
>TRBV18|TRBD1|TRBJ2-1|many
TGTGCCAGCTCACTGAGGGAGACAGGGGTAAATGAGCAGTTCTTC
CASSLRETGVNEQFF
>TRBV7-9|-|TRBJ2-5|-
TGTGCCAGCAGCTTAGAACCCCTGTACCAAGAGACCCAGTACTTC
CASSLEPLYQETQYF
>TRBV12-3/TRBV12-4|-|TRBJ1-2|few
TGTGCCAGCGGGGTTTCCTATGGCTACACCTTC
CASGVSYGYTF
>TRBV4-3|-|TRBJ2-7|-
TGCGCCAGCAGCCAAGACTGGGACCCCACCTACGAGCAGTACTTC
CASSQDWDPTYEQYF
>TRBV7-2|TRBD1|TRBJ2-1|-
TGTGCCAGCAGGTGGGACAGGGTATCGGGGGTAGGGACGAGGGAGCAGTTCTTC
CASRWDRVSGVGTREQFF
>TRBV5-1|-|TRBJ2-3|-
TGCGCCAGCAGCTTGTCCCCACAGGCCCGCACAGATACGCAGTATTTT
CASSLSPQARTDTQYF
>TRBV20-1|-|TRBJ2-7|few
TGCAGTGCTAGAGATAGGTGGTCCTACGAGCAGTACTTC
CSARDRWSYEQYF
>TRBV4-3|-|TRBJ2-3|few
TGCGCCAGCAGCCAAGGGGGGGTTGAAGATACGCAGTATTTT
CASSQGGVEDTQYF
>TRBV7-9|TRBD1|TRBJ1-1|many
TGTGCCAGCAGCTTAGTCGGACAGGGGGGAATAAACACTGAAGCTTTCTTT
CASSLVGQGGINTEAFF
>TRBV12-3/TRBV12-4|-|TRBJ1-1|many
TGTGCCAGCAGTTTAAGTCGAGCGTGGCTCACAGGCTTGAACACTGAAGCTTTCTTT
CASSLSRAWLTGLNTEAFF
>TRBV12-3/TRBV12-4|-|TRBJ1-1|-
TGTGCCAGCAGTTTGGTGGGGGAGACTGAAGCTTTCTTT
CASSLVGETEAFF
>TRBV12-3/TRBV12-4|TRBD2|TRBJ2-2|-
TGTGCCAGCAGTTTAGGGCTAGCGGGGAACACCGGGGAGCTGTTTTTT
CASSLGLAGNTGELFF
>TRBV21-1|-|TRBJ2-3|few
TGTGCCAGCAGCAAATCGGGCAGGACTAGCACAGATACGCAGTATTTT
CASSKSGRTSTDTQYF